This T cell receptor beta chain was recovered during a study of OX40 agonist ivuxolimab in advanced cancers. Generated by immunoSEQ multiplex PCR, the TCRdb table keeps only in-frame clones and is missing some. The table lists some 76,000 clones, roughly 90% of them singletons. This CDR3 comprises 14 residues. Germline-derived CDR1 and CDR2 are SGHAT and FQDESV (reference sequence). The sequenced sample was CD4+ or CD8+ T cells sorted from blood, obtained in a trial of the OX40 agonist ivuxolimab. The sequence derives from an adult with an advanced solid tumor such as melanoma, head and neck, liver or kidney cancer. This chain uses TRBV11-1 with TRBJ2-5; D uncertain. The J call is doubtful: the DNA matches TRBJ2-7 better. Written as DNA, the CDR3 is TGTGCCAGCAGCTTAGTGCCGGCTTCCTACGAGCAGTACTTC. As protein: CASSLVPASYEQYF.